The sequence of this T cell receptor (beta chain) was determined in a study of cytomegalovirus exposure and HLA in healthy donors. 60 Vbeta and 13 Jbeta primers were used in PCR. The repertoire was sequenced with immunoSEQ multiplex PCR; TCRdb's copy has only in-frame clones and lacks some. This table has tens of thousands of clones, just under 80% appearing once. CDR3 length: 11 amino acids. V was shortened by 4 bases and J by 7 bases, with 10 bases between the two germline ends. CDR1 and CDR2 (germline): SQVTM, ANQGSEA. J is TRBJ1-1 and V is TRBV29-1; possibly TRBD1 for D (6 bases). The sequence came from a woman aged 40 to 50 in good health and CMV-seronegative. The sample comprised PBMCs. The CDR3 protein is CSVVGQSEAFF. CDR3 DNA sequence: TGCAGCGTTGTTGGACAGAGTGAAGCTTTCTTT.